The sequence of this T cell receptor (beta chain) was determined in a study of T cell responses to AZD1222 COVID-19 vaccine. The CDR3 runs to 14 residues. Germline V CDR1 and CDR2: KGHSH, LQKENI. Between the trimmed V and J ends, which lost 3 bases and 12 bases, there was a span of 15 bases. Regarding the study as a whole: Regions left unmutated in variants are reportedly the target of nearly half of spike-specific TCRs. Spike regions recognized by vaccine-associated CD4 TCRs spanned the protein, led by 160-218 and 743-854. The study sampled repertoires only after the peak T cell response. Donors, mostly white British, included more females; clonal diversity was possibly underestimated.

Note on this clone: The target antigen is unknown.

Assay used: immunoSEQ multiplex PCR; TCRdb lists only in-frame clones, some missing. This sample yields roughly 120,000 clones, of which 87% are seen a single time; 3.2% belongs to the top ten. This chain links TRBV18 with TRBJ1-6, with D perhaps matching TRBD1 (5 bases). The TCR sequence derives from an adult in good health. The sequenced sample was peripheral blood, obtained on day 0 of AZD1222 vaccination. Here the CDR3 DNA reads TGTGCCAGCTCACCCGACAGAACGGGTCAACCCCTCCACTTT. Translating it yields CASSPDRTGQPLHF. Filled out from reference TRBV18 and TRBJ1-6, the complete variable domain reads NAGVMQNPRHLVRRRGQEARLRCSPMKGHSHVYWYRQLPEEGLKFMVYLQKENIIDESGMPKERFSAEFPKEGPSILRIQQVVRGDSAAYFCASSPDRTGQPLHFGNGTRLTVT.